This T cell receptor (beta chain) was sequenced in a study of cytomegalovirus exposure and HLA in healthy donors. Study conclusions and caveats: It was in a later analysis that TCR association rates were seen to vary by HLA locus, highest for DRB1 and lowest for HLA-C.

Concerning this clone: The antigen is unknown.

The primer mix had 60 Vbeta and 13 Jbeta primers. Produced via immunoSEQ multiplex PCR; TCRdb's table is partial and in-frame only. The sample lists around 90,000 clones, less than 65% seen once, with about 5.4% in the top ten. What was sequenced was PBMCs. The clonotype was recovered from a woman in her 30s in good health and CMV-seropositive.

The CDR3 coding sequence is TGCAGTGCTAGAGTATCGGGGGAAGCTTTCTTT. It is translated as CSARVSGEAFF. The genes are TRBV20-1 and TRBJ1-1; D remains ambiguous. Germline lookup yields CDR1 DFQATT and CDR2 SNEGSKA (reference sequence). The CDR3 is 11 amino acids. V was clipped by 1 base and J by 8 bases, with 8 bases between them.